Listed below are T cell receptor beta chains from one sample, sequenced in a study of T cells in localized non-small cell lung cancer. Data came from immunoSEQ multiplex PCR; TCRdb stores just in-frame clones and leaves some out. The sample lists 20,000 to 30,000 clones, 75% to 90% occurring once. Sequencing used peripheral blood, obtained before any cancer treatment. These receptors came from an older female donor with stage I lung adenocarcinoma. CDR3s include the opening cysteine and the closing phenylalanine or tryptophan. The order of the fields is V gene, clone size, CDR3 length, J gene, D gene, CDR3 protein, CDR3 DNA. The D gene is left open where the match is weak. Not all rows give a size; the values are once, few, many and, for expanded clones, a class.

V: TRBV9; size: -; length: 15; J: TRBJ1-1; D: -; CDR3: CASSGNPRSDTEAFF; DNA: TGTGCCAGCAGCGGAAACCCTAGGAGCGACACTGAAGCTTTCTTT
V: TRBV30; size: -; length: 13; J: TRBJ1-2; D: -; CDR3: CAWRETPKNGYTF; DNA: TGTGCCTGGAGAGAAACCCCGAAGAATGGCTACACCTTC
V: TRBV11-2; size: -; length: 15; J: TRBJ2-5; D: TRBD2; CDR3: CASRGERGGPETQYF; DNA: TGTGCCAGCAGGGGGGAGCGGGGGGGCCCGGAGACCCAGTACTTC
V: TRBV27; size: -; length: 15; J: TRBJ2-7; D: TRBD1; CDR3: CASSLGRDRLYEQYF; DNA: TGTGCCAGCAGTTTAGGCCGGGACAGATTATACGAGCAGTACTTC
V: TRBV5-5; size: -; length: 14; J: TRBJ1-4; D: -; CDR3: CASSLVREGEKLFF; DNA: TGTGCCAGCAGCTTAGTCAGGGAGGGCGAAAAACTGTTTTTT
V: TRBV5-5; size: once; length: 15; J: TRBJ1-2; D: -; CDR3: CASSLEGGIAYGYTF; DNA: TGTGCCAGCAGCTTGGAAGGGGGGATCGCCTATGGCTACACCTTC
V: TRBV19; size: -; length: 18; J: TRBJ2-7; D: TRBD2; CDR3: CASSIATSGSQGAYEQYF; DNA: TGTGCCAGTAGTATCGCGACTAGCGGGAGCCAAGGGGCCTACGAGCAGTACTTC
V: TRBV7-9; size: -; length: 14; J: TRBJ1-4; D: -; CDR3: CASSRNSDGEKLFF; DNA: TGTGCCAGCAGCCGGAACAGTGACGGTGAAAAACTGTTTTTT
V: TRBV2; size: -; length: 14; J: TRBJ2-2; D: TRBD2; CDR3: CASEASGDTGELFF; DNA: TGTGCCAGCGAGGCTAGCGGAGACACCGGGGAGCTGTTTTTT
V: TRBV11-3; size: -; length: 13; J: TRBJ2-5; D: -; CDR3: CASNRGSQETQYF; DNA: TGTGCCAGCAACAGAGGATCCCAAGAGACCCAGTACTTC
V: TRBV9; size: -; length: 13; J: TRBJ2-2; D: -; CDR3: CASSVGGTGELFF; DNA: TGTGCCAGCAGCGTAGGTGGTACCGGGGAGCTGTTTTTT
V: TRBV2; size: -; length: 14; J: TRBJ2-7; D: TRBD1; CDR3: CASSEDRGDYEQYF; DNA: TGTGCCAGCAGTGAGGACAGGGGGGACTACGAGCAGTACTTC
V: TRBV2; size: few; length: 20; J: TRBJ2-7; D: -; CDR3: CASSATSRTEVLFNSYEQYF; DNA: TGTGCCAGCAGTGCGACGTCTAGGACAGAAGTTCTTTTTAACTCCTACGAGCAGTACTTC
V: TRBV19; size: -; length: 16; J: TRBJ1-5; D: -; CDR3: CASSILHDNSNQPQHF; DNA: TGTGCCAGTAGTATTTTGCACGATAATAGCAATCAGCCCCAGCATTTT
V: TRBV5-1; size: -; length: 15; J: TRBJ1-3; D: TRBD1; CDR3: CASSLETGLGNTIYF; DNA: TGCGCCAGCAGCTTGGAGACAGGGCTTGGAAACACCATATATTTT
V: TRBV5-6; size: -; length: 16; J: TRBJ2-5; D: -; CDR3: CASSHRIGSIQETQYF; DNA: TGTGCCAGCAGCCACCGCATAGGATCTATCCAAGAGACCCAGTACTTC
V: TRBV7-3; size: -; length: 14; J: TRBJ2-1; D: -; CDR3: CASSSGGFSNEQFF; DNA: TGTGCCAGCAGTTCTGGGGGGTTCAGCAATGAGCAGTTCTTC
V: TRBV6-4; size: -; length: 16; J: TRBJ1-5; D: -; CDR3: CASTLYGLRGDQPQHF; DNA: TGTGCCAGCACCCTTTATGGACTCAGGGGTGATCAGCCCCAGCATTTT
V: TRBV30; size: -; length: 14; J: TRBJ1-5; D: -; CDR3: CACSTLYSNQPQHF; DNA: TGTGCCTGCTCGACACTTTATAGCAATCAGCCCCAGCATTTT
V: TRBV7-9; size: -; length: 14; J: TRBJ1-2; D: -; CDR3: CASSRAEGSYGYTF; DNA: TGTGCCAGCAGCCGCGCTGAAGGGAGCTATGGCTACACCTTC
V: TRBV29-1; size: -; length: 15; J: TRBJ2-1; D: -; CDR3: CSVVLRTKGKDEQFF; DNA: TGCAGCGTTGTGTTGCGGACGAAAGGAAAGGATGAGCAGTTCTTC
V: TRBV9; size: -; length: 14; J: TRBJ2-2; D: -; CDR3: CASSRRVVTGELFF; DNA: TGTGCCAGCAGCCGAAGAGTTGTTACCGGGGAGCTGTTTTTT
V: TRBV2; size: once; length: 13; J: TRBJ1-1; D: -; CDR3: CASNLAPNTEAFF; DNA: TGTGCCAGCAATTTAGCACCGAACACTGAAGCTTTCTTT
V: TRBV11-2; size: -; length: 15; J: TRBJ2-6; D: -; CDR3: CASSTQVSGANVLTF; DNA: TGTGCCAGCAGCACCCAGGTCTCTGGGGCCAACGTCCTGACTTTC
V: TRBV29-1; size: -; length: 13; J: TRBJ1-1; D: -; CDR3: CSATLGVNTEAFF; DNA: TGCAGCGCCACCCTCGGGGTTAACACTGAAGCTTTCTTT
V: TRBV5-1; size: -; length: 15; J: TRBJ2-3; D: TRBD2; CDR3: CASSLRAGASDTQYF; DNA: TGCGCCAGCAGCTTAAGAGCGGGAGCTTCAGATACGCAGTATTTT
V: TRBV29-1; size: few; length: 13; J: TRBJ2-5; D: -; CDR3: CSAATGFGETQYF; DNA: TGCAGCGCTGCCACAGGGTTCGGAGAGACCCAGTACTTC
V: TRBV7-9; size: -; length: 12; J: TRBJ2-7; D: TRBD1; CDR3: CASSQGTVEQYF; DNA: TGTGCCAGCAGCCAAGGGACAGTCGAGCAGTACTTC
V: TRBV4-1; size: once; length: 20; J: TRBJ2-6; D: TRBD2; CDR3: CASSQNSASGPSSGANVLTF; DNA: TGCGCCAGCAGCCAAAATTCGGCTAGCGGGCCAAGCTCTGGGGCCAACGTCCTGACTTTC
V: TRBV29-1; size: -; length: 14; J: TRBJ1-1; D: TRBD1; CDR3: CSVGLGQGATEAFF; DNA: TGCAGCGTGGGCCTAGGACAGGGAGCCACTGAAGCTTTCTTT
V: TRBV6-1; size: few; length: 15; J: TRBJ2-7; D: TRBD2; CDR3: CASGLAGAYSYEQYF; DNA: TGTGCCAGCGGGCTAGCGGGAGCGTACTCCTACGAGCAGTACTTC
V: TRBV19; size: few; length: 12; J: TRBJ2-1; D: -; CDR3: CASSTPKGDPFF; DNA: TGTGCCAGTAGTACTCCTAAGGGAGATCCGTTCTTC
V: TRBV7-2; size: -; length: 14; J: TRBJ1-3; D: -; CDR3: CASSLAAAGNTIYF; DNA: TGTGCCAGCAGCTTAGCGGCTGCTGGAAACACCATATATTTT
V: TRBV6-5; size: -; length: 12; J: TRBJ1-2; D: -; CDR3: CATTTYNYGYTF; DNA: TGTGCCACCACGACCTATAACTATGGCTACACCTTC
V: TRBV30; size: -; length: 18; J: TRBJ2-3; D: TRBD2; CDR3: CAWSITGTSGGALDTQYF; DNA: TGTGCCTGGAGTATAACCGGGACTAGCGGGGGGGCCCTAGATACGCAGTATTTT
V: TRBV25-1; size: few; length: 15; J: TRBJ2-7; D: TRBD2; CDR3: CASSEWGSGLDEQYF; DNA: TGTGCCAGCTCAGAATGGGGTAGCGGGTTGGACGAGCAGTACTTC
V: TRBV5-8; size: -; length: 16; J: TRBJ2-3; D: TRBD2; CDR3: CASRLTSGGLTDTQYF; DNA: TGTGCCAGCAGGCTGACTAGCGGGGGGCTCACAGATACGCAGTATTTT
V: TRBV27; size: -; length: 13; J: TRBJ1-2; D: -; CDR3: CASSLGGVGGYTF; DNA: TGTGCCAGCAGTTTAGGGGGGGTTGGTGGCTACACCTTC
V: TRBV5-4; size: -; length: 17; J: TRBJ2-1; D: TRBD2; CDR3: CASSLDSGSQGHGEQFF; DNA: TGTGCCAGCAGCTTGGATAGCGGGAGTCAGGGACATGGTGAGCAGTTCTTC
V: TRBV13; size: -; length: 15; J: TRBJ1-1; D: TRBD1; CDR3: CASSLEDRENTEAFF; DNA: TGTGCCAGCAGCTTAGAGGACAGGGAGAACACTGAAGCTTTCTTT
V: TRBV19; size: -; length: 15; J: TRBJ1-3; D: TRBD1; CDR3: CASSPGQASGNTIYF; DNA: TGTGCCAGTAGTCCGGGACAGGCCTCTGGAAACACCATATATTTT
V: TRBV5-5; size: -; length: 12; J: TRBJ1-5; D: -; CDR3: CASSGEGQPQHF; DNA: TGTGCCAGCAGCGGCGAGGGTCAGCCCCAGCATTTT
V: TRBV6-5; size: -; length: 13; J: TRBJ1-2; D: -; CDR3: CASSYGDYYGYTF; DNA: TGTGCCAGCAGTTACGGGGATTACTATGGCTACACCTTC
V: TRBV5-1; size: -; length: 14; J: TRBJ1-6; D: TRBD1; CDR3: CASSATGLNSPLHF; DNA: TGCGCCAGCAGCGCGACAGGGTTAAATTCACCCCTCCACTTT
V: TRBV19; size: -; length: 16; J: TRBJ1-1; D: -; CDR3: CASSKKTGAGNTEAFF; DNA: TGTGCCAGTAGCAAAAAGACTGGGGCGGGAAACACTGAAGCTTTCTTT
V: TRBV16; size: -; length: 13; J: TRBJ1-1; D: -; CDR3: CASSQSDPGKAFF; DNA: TGTGCCAGCAGCCAATCGGACCCAGGTAAAGCTTTCTTT
V: TRBV19; size: -; length: 16; J: TRBJ2-1; D: -; CDR3: CASSIYGDPTYNEQFF; DNA: TGTGCCAGTAGTATTTATGGGGACCCCACCTACAATGAGCAGTTCTTC
V: TRBV2; size: few; length: 14; J: TRBJ1-2; D: TRBD1; CDR3: CASILDRGLYGYTF; DNA: TGTGCCAGCATCCTGGACAGGGGGCTCTATGGCTACACCTTC